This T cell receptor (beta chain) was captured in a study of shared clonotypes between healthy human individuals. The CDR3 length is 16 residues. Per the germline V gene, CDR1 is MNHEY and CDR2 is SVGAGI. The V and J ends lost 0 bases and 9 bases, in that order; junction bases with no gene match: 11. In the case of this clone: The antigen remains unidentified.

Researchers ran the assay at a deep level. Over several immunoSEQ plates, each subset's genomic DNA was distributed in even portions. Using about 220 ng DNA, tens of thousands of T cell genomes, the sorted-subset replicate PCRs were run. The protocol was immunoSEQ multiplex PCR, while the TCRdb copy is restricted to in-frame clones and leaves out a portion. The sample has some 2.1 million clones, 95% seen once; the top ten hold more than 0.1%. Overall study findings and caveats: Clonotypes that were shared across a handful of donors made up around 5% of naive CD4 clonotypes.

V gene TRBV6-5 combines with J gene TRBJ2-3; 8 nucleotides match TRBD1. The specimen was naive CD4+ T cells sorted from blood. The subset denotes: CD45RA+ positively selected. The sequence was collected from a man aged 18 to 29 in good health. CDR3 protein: CASSYSGLGQGATQYF. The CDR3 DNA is TGTGCCAGCAGTTACTCTGGTCTCGGACAGGGCGCGACGCAGTATTTT.